These T cell receptor beta chains were read from a single sample in a study of blood T cell repertoires in COVID-19. The protocol was immunoSEQ multiplex PCR, while the TCRdb copy is restricted to in-frame clones and leaves out a portion. This sample has roughly 190,000 clones, with roughly 80% found just once. The sequenced sample consisted of peripheral blood. Receptors originate from a human donor in a cohort sampled during active COVID-19. Each CDR3 is given with its conserved first and last residue. Each record gives: V gene, D gene, clone size, J gene, CDR3 protein, CDR3 DNA. The D gene is left open where the match is weak. Clone size, where shown, is once, few, many, or a class for clones that have expanded.

v_gene: TRBV7-9
d_gene: TRBD1
abundance: NA
j_gene: TRBJ2-7
CDR3aa: CASSSIHDRAVYEQYF
CDR3nt: TGTGCCAGCAGCTCCATCCACGACAGGGCGGTCTACGAGCAGTACTTC

v_gene: TRBV9
d_gene: NA
abundance: NA
j_gene: TRBJ2-1
CDR3aa: CASSVDGRPSYNEQFF
CDR3nt: TGTGCCAGCAGCGTAGATGGCAGGCCCTCCTACAATGAGCAGTTCTTC

v_gene: TRBV4-2
d_gene: NA
abundance: NA
j_gene: TRBJ1-5
CDR3aa: CASSQGLFLQPQHF
CDR3nt: TGTGCCAGCAGCCAAGGGCTGTTTCTTCAGCCCCAGCATTTT

v_gene: TRBV6-1
d_gene: TRBD1
abundance: NA
j_gene: TRBJ2-3
CDR3aa: CASSAGTGGSTDTQYF
CDR3nt: TGTGCCAGCAGTGCAGGGACAGGGGGCTCCACAGATACGCAGTATTTT

v_gene: TRBV7-8
d_gene: NA
abundance: few
j_gene: TRBJ1-5
CDR3aa: CASSLGRIVNQPQHF
CDR3nt: TGTGCCAGCAGCTTAGGGCGGATAGTCAATCAGCCCCAGCATTTT

v_gene: TRBV14
d_gene: NA
abundance: NA
j_gene: TRBJ2-2
CDR3aa: CASSQALLGELFF
CDR3nt: TGTGCCAGCAGCCAAGCCCTTCTCGGGGAGCTGTTTTTT

v_gene: TRBV27
d_gene: NA
abundance: once
j_gene: TRBJ1-6
CDR3aa: CASRERSGVGSYNSPLHF
CDR3nt: TGTGCCAGCAGGGAAAGATCAGGGGTTGGCTCCTATAATTCACCCCTCCACTTT

v_gene: TRBV7-9
d_gene: TRBD2
abundance: NA
j_gene: TRBJ2-1
CDR3aa: CASSPIKREDSYNEQFF
CDR3nt: TGTGCCAGCAGCCCAATAAAGCGGGAGGACTCCTACAATGAGCAGTTCTTC

v_gene: TRBV5-1
d_gene: TRBD2
abundance: NA
j_gene: TRBJ2-5
CDR3aa: CASSSGLAAEETQYF
CDR3nt: TGCGCCAGCAGCTCCGGACTAGCGGCTGAGGAGACCCAGTACTTC

v_gene: TRBV6-5
d_gene: NA
abundance: NA
j_gene: TRBJ1-5
CDR3aa: CASSRDRLNQPQHF
CDR3nt: TGTGCCAGCAGTCGTGACAGGTTGAATCAGCCCCAGCATTTT

v_gene: TRBV10-2
d_gene: NA
abundance: NA
j_gene: TRBJ1-1
CDR3aa: CASSEGGRAFF
CDR3nt: TGCGCCAGCAGTGAGGGGGGCCGGGCTTTCTTT

v_gene: TRBV5-6
d_gene: NA
abundance: NA
j_gene: TRBJ2-5
CDR3aa: CASSLRGGQRETQYF
CDR3nt: TGTGCCAGCAGCTTGAGGGGGGGCCAGCGGGAGACCCAGTACTTC

v_gene: TRBV7-9
d_gene: NA
abundance: few
j_gene: TRBJ2-7
CDR3aa: CASSLGFDIYEQYF
CDR3nt: TGTGCCAGCAGCTTAGGATTCGACATCTACGAGCAGTACTTC

v_gene: TRBV11-2
d_gene: NA
abundance: NA
j_gene: TRBJ2-7
CDR3aa: CASSTPRGALHEQYF
CDR3nt: TGTGCCAGCAGCACCCCCCGCGGGGCTCTCCACGAGCAGTACTTC

v_gene: TRBV5-1
d_gene: NA
abundance: NA
j_gene: TRBJ2-5
CDR3aa: CASSQNVIETQYF
CDR3nt: TGCGCCAGCAGCCAGAATGTGATCGAGACCCAGTACTTC

v_gene: TRBV27
d_gene: NA
abundance: NA
j_gene: TRBJ2-1
CDR3aa: CASRNLYEQFF
CDR3nt: TGTGCCAGCAGGAACCTATATGAGCAGTTCTTC